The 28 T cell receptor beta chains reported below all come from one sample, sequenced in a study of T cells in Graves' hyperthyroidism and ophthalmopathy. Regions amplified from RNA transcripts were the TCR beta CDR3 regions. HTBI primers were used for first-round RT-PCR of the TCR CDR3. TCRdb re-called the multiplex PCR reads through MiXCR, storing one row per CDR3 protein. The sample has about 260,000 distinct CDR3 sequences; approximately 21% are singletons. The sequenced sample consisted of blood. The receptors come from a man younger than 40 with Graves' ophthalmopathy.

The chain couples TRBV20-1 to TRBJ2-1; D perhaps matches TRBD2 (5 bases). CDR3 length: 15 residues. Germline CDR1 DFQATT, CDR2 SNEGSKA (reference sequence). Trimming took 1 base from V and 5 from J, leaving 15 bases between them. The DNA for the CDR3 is TGCAGTGCTAGAGTAGCGACTCTTTATCACAATGAGCAGTTCTTC. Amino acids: CSARVATLYHNEQFF.

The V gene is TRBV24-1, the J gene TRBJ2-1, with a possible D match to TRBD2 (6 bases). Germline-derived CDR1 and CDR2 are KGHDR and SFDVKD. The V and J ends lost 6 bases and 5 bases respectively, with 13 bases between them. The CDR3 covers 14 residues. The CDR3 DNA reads TGTGCCACCAGTCCCGGGAGTATTAACAATGAGCAGTTCTTC. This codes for CATSPGSINNEQFF.

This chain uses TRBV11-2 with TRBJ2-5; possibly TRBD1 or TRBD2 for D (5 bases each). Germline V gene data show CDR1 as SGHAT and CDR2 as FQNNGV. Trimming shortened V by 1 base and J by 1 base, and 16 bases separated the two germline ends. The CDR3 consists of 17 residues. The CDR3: CASSLVRYGGSQETQYF. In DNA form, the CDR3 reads TGTGCCAGCAGCTTAGTCCGATATGGGGGTTCCCAAGAGACCCAGTACTTC. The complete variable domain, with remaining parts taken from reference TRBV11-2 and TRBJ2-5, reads EAGVAQSPRYKIIEKRQSVAFWCNPISGHATLYWYQQILGQGPKLLIQFQNNGVVDDSQLPKDRFSAERLKGVDSTLKIQPAKLEDSAVYLCASSLVRYGGSQETQYFGPGTRLLVL.

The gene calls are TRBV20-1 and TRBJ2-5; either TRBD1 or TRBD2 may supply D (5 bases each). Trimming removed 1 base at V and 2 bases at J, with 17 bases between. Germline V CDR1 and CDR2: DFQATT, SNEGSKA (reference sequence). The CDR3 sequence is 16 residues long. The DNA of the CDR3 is TGCAGTGCTAGAGTGGGACGCCACGATTTACAAGAGACCCAGTACTTC. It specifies CSARVGRHDLQETQYF.

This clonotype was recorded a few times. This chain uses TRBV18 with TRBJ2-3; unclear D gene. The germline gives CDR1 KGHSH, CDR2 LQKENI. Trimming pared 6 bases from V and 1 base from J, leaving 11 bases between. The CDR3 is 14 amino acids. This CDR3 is CASSPSAGTDTQYF. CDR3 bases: TGTGCCAGCTCCCCATCGGCCGGCACAGATACGCAGTATTTT.

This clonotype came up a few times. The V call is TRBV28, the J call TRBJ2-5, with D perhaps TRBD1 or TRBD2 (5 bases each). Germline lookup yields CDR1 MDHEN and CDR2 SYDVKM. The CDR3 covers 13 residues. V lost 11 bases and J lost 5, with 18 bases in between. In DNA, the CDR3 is TGTGCCGGCCAAGAGGGGCCTGAGGAGACCCAGTACTTC. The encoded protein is CAGQEGPEETQYF.

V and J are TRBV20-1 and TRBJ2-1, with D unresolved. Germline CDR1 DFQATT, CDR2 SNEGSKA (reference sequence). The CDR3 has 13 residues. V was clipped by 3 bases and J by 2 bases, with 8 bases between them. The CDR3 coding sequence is TGCAGTGCTAGCGCGGAACCCTACAATGAGCAGTTCTTC. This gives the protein CSASAEPYNEQFF.

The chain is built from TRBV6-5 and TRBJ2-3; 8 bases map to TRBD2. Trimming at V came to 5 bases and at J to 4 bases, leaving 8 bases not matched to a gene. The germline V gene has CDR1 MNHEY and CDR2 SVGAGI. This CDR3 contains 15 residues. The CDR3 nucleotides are TGTGCCAGCAGTAACACGGGACTAGGAGCAGATACGCAGTATTTT. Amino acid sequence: CASSNTGLGADTQYF.

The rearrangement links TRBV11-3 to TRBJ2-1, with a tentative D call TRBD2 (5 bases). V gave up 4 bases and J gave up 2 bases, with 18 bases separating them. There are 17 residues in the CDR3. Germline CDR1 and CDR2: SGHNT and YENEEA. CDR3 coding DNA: TGTGCCAGCAGCTCCACCGGGGTTAAGAGCCCCTACAATGAGCAGTTCTTC. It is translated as CASSSTGVKSPYNEQFF. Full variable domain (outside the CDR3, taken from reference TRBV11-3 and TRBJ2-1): EAGVVQSPRYKIIEKKQPVAFWCNPISGHNTLYWYLQNLGQGPELLIRYENEEAVDDSQLPKDRFSAERLKGVDSTLKIQPAELGDSAVYLCASSSTGVKSPYNEQFFGPGTRLTVL.

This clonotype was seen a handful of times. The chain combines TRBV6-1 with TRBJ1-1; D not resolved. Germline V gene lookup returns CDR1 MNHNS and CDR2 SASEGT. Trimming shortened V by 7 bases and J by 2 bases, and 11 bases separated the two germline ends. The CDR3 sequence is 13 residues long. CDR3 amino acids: CASNTAANTEAFF. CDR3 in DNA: TGTGCCAGCAACACGGCAGCAAACACTGAAGCTTTCTTT.

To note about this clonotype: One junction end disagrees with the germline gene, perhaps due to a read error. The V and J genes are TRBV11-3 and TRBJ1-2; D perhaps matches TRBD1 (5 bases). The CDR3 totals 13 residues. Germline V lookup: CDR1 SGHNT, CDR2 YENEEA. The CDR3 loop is CAGSRTSQRGYTF. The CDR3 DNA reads TGTGCCGGCAGCCGGACATCCCAAAGGGGCTACACCTTC.

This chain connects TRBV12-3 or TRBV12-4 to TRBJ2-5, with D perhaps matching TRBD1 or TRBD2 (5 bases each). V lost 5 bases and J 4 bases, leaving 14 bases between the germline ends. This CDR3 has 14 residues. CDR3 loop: CASSRGAQAETQYF. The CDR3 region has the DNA TGTGCCAGCAGTCGAGGGGCTCAAGCAGAGACCCAGTACTTC.

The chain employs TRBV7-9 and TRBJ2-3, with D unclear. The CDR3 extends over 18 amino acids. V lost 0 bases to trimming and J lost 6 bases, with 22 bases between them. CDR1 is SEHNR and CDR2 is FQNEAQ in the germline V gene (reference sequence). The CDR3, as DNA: TGTGCCAGCAGCTTAGCGAAGAATTCTGGTTCCGTTCGGGATACGCAGTATTTT. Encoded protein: CASSLAKNSGSVRDTQYF.

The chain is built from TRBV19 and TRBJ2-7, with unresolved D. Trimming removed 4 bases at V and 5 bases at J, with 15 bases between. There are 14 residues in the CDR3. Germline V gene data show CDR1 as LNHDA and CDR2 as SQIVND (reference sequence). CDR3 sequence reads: CASSKERLMDEQYF. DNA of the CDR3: TGTGCCAGTAGTAAGGAGAGACTTATGGACGAGCAGTACTTC. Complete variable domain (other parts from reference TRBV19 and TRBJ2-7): DGGITQSPKYLFRKEGQNVTLSCEQNLNHDAMYWYRQDPGQGLRLIYYSQIVNDFQKGDIAEGYSVSREKKESFPLTVTSAQKNPTAFYLCASSKERLMDEQYFGPGTRLTVT.

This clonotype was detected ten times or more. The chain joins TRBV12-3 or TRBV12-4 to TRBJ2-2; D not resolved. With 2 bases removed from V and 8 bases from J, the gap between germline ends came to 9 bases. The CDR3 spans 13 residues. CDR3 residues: CASSLTVAGELFF. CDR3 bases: TGTGCCAGCAGTTTAACGGTGGCTGGGGAGCTGTTTTTT.

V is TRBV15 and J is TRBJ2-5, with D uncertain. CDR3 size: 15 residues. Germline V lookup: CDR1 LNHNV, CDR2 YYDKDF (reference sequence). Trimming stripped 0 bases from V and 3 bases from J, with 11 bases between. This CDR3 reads CATSRDLGQKETQYF. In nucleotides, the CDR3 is TGTGCCACCAGCAGAGATTTAGGGCAGAAAGAGACCCAGTACTTC.

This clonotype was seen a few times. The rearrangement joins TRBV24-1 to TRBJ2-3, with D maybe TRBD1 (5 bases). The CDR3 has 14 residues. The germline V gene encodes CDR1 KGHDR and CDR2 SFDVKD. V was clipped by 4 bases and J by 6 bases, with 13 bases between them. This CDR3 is CATSEVGKGDTQYF. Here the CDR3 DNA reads TGTGCCACCAGTGAGGTGGGGAAGGGGGATACGCAGTATTTT.

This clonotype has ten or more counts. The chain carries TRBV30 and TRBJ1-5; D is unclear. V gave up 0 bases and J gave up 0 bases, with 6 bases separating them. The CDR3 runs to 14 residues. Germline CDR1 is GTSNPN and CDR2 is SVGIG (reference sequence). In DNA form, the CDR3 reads TGTGCCTGGAGTGTTAGCGATAGCAATCAGCCCCAGCATTTT. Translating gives CAWSVSDSNQPQHF.

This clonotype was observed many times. For the CDR3, the DNA is TGTGCCACCAGTGACAACGGGGACAGTCTCCAAGAGACCCAGTACTTC. It codes for CATSDNGDSLQETQYF. The V and J genes are TRBV24-1 and TRBJ2-5; 7 positions match TRBD1. V lost 4 bases to trimming and J lost 1 base; unmatched junction nucleotides: 8. CDR1 is KGHDR and CDR2 is SFDVKD in the germline V gene. The CDR3 is 16 amino acids.

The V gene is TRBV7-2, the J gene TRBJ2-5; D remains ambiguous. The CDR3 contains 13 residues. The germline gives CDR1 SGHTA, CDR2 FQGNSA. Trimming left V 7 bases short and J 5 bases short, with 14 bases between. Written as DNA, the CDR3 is TGTGCCAGCACCCTGCCCAGGTTGGAGACCCAGTACTTC. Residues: CASTLPRLETQYF.

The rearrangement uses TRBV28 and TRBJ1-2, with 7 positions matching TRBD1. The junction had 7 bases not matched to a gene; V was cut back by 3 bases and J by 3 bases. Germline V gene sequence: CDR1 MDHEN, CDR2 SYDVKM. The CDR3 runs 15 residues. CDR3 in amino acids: CASSFRGTDDYGYTF. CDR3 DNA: TGTGCCAGCAGTTTCAGGGGGACAGACGACTATGGCTACACCTTC.

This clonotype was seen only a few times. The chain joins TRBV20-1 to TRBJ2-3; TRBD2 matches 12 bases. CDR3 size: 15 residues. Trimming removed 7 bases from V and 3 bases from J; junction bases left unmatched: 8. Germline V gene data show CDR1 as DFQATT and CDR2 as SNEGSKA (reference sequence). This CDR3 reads CSVLPTSGRTDTQYF. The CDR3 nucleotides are TGCAGTGTTCTTCCGACTAGCGGGAGAACAGATACGCAGTATTTT.

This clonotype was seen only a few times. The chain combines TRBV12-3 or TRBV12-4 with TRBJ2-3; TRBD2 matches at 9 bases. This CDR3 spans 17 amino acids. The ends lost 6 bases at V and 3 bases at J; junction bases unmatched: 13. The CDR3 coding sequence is TGTGCCAGCAGGCGGAAGGGACTAGCAGATCGAACAGATACGCAGTATTTT. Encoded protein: CASRRKGLADRTDTQYF.

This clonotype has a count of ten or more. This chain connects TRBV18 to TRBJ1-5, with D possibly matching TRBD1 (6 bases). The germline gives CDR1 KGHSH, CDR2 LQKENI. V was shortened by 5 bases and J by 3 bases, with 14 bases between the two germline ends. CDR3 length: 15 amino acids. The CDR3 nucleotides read TGTGCCAGCTCAGGCACAGGGACACCCAATCAGCCCCAGCATTTT. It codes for CASSGTGTPNQPQHF.

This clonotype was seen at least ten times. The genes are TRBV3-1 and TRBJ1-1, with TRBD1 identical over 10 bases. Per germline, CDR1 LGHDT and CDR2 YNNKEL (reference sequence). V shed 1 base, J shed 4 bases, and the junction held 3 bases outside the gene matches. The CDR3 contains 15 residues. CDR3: CASSQARTGGTEAFF. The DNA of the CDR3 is TGTGCCAGCAGCCAAGCTCGGACAGGGGGCACTGAAGCTTTCTTT.

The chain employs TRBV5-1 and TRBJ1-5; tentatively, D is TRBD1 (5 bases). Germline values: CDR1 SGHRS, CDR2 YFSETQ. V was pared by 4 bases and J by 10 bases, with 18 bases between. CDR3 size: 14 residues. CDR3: CASSPMGPIGPQHF. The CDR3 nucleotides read TGCGCCAGCAGCCCGATGGGGCCCATCGGCCCCCAGCATTTT.

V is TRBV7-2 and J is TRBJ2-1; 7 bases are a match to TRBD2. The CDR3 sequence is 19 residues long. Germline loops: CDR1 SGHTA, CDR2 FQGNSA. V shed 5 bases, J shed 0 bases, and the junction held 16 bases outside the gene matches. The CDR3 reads CASSATSSPSLSSYNEQFF. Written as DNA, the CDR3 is TGTGCCAGCAGCGCGACTAGCTCCCCGAGCTTGAGCTCCTACAATGAGCAGTTCTTC.

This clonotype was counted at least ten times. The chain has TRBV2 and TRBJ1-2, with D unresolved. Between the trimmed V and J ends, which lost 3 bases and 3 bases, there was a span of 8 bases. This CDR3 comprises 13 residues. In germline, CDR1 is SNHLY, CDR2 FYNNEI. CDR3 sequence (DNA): TGTGCCAGCAGTGAGGTACAGCACTATGGCTACACCTTC. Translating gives CASSEVQHYGYTF. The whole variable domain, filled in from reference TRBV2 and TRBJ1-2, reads EPEVTQTPSHQVTQMGQEVILRCVPISNHLYFYWYRQILGQKVEFLVSFYNNEISEKSEIFDDQFSVERPDGSNFTLKIRSTKLEDSAMYFCASSEVQHYGYTFGSGTRLTVV.